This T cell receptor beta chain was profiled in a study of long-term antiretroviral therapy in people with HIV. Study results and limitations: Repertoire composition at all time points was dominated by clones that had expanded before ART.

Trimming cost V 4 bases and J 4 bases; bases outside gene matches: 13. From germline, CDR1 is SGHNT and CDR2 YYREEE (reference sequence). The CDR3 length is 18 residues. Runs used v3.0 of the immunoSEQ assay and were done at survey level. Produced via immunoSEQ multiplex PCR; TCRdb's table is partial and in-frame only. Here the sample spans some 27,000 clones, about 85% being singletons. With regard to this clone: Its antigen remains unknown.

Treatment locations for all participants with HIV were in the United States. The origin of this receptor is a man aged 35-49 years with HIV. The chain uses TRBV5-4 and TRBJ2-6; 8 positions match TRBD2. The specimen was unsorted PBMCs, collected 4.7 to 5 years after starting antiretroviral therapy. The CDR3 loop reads CASSPGGGASPGANVLTF. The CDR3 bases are TGTGCCAGCAGCCCCGGGGGGGGAGCCTCCCCCGGGGCCAACGTCCTGACTTTC.